The rows below give T cell receptor beta chains drawn from one sample of a study of blood T cell repertoires in COVID-19. Sequencing used immunoSEQ multiplex PCR; TCRdb keeps in-frame clones, though not all of them. The repertoire holds some 130,000 clones, with roughly 84% as singletons. Source material: PBMCs or T cells enriched from blood (not recorded which). The receptors stem from a man aged 35 to 55 with acute COVID-19. CDR3s include the opening cysteine and the closing phenylalanine or tryptophan. A D gene is named only where the DNA matches it firmly. Rows give clone size only sometimes, using once, few, many, or a class for an expanded clone.

v_call	j_call	d_call	clone_size	cdr3_aa	cdr3_nt
TRBV9	TRBJ2-5	TRBD2	.	CASSGSGSPQETQYF	TGTGCCAGCAGCGGTAGCGGGAGTCCCCAAGAGACCCAGTACTTC
TRBV19	TRBJ2-7	TRBD1	.	CASSTTGTGYEQYF	TGTGCCAGTAGTACTACCGGGACAGGTTACGAGCAGTACTTC
TRBV19	TRBJ1-5	.	many	CASSIQGSGNQPQHF	TGTGCCAGTAGTATTCAGGGCTCAGGTAATCAGCCCCAGCATTTT
TRBV6-5	TRBJ1-1	TRBD1	once	CASRQTGDTEAFF	TGTGCCAGCAGGCAGACAGGGGACACTGAAGCTTTCTTT
TRBV28	TRBJ2-5	TRBD2	.	CAPAVVGAGEETQYF	TGTGCCCCAGCAGTAGTAGGAGCGGGAGAAGAGACCCAGTACTTC
TRBV28	TRBJ1-6	TRBD1	.	CASRSLSGTGNSPLHF	TGTGCCAGCAGGTCGCTCTCCGGGACAGGGAATTCACCCCTCCACTTT
TRBV6-1	TRBJ1-2	TRBD1	.	CASSDRGSDYGYTF	TGTGCCAGCAGTGACAGGGGGAGCGACTATGGCTACACCTTC
TRBV4-3	TRBJ1-2	.	.	CASSQVSTSYGYTF	TGCGCCAGCAGCCAAGTCTCGACAAGCTATGGCTACACCTTC
TRBV11-2	TRBJ1-1	TRBD1	once	CASGRTGQGYTEAFF	TGTGCCAGCGGAAGAACAGGACAGGGTTACACTGAAGCTTTCTTT
TRBV3-1/TRBV3-2	TRBJ1-4	TRBD1	.	CASSQDRKNEKLFF	TGTGCCAGCAGCCAGGACAGGAAAAATGAAAAACTGTTTTTT
TRBV10-2	TRBJ1-2	TRBD1	.	CASSASTGPWGYTF	TGCGCCAGCAGTGCTTCGACAGGGCCTTGGGGCTACACCTTC
TRBV11-2	TRBJ2-3	.	.	CASSLDLGHVTDTQYF	TGTGCCAGCAGCTTAGATCTGGGACACGTCACAGATACGCAGTATTTT
TRBV7-8	TRBJ2-1	TRBD2	.	CASSLGLREAFKSNEQFF	TGTGCCAGCAGCTTAGGTCTGCGGGAGGCTTTTAAGTCCAATGAGCAGTTCTTC
TRBV19	TRBJ1-1	.	.	CASRGGLPEAFF	TGTGCATCCCGGGGAGGGTTACCTGAAGCTTTCTTT
TRBV2	TRBJ2-7	.	.	CASSERAYEQYF	TGTGCCAGCAGTGAGAGGGCCTACGAGCAGTACTTC
TRBV29-1	TRBJ1-2	.	.	CSVVFQGGANYGYTF	TGCAGCGTTGTGTTTCAGGGTGGGGCTAACTATGGCTACACCTTC
TRBV19	TRBJ1-5	TRBD1	.	CASRGQGSNQPQHF	TGTGCCAGTAGGGGACAGGGGAGCAATCAGCCCCAGCATTTT
TRBV4-2	TRBJ1-1	.	.	CASRRGRTEAFF	TGTGCCAGCAGACGTGGGAGGACTGAAGCTTTCTTT
TRBV9	TRBJ2-3	.	.	CASSVIGGSTDTQYF	TGTGCCAGCAGCGTTATTGGCGGGAGCACAGATACGCAGTATTTT
TRBV18	TRBJ1-1	TRBD1	.	CASSRQGMNTEAFF	TGTGCCAGCTCACGACAGGGGATGAACACTGAAGCTTTCTTT
TRBV5-5	TRBJ1-2	TRBD1	.	CASSGRPWDDRAYGYTF	TGTGCCAGCAGCGGAAGACCTTGGGACGACAGGGCTTATGGCTACACCTTC
TRBV7-9	TRBJ1-2	.	.	CASSSYQGNYGYTF	TGTGCCAGCAGCTCATACCAGGGGAACTATGGCTACACCTTC
TRBV5-1	TRBJ2-1	TRBD2	.	CASSYLAGTSGNEQFF	TGCGCCAGCAGCTATCTAGCGGGGACCTCTGGGAATGAGCAGTTCTTC
TRBV4-1	TRBJ2-1	TRBD2	.	CASSHYPELAGGDNEQFF	TGCGCCAGCAGCCACTACCCAGAACTAGCGGGGGGGGACAATGAGCAGTTCTTC
TRBV3-1/TRBV3-2	TRBJ2-5	TRBD1	.	CASSPDRVRETQYF	TGTGCCAGCAGCCCGGACAGGGTTCGGGAGACCCAGTACTTC
TRBV5-5	TRBJ2-3	.	.	CASSGRPGDTQYF	TGTGCCAGCAGCGGCCGTCCAGGAGATACGCAGTATTTT
TRBV5-1	TRBJ2-2	TRBD1	once	CASSVGTGGVTGELFF	TGCGCCAGCAGCGTCGGGACAGGGGGCGTAACCGGGGAGCTGTTTTTT
TRBV27	TRBJ2-7	.	.	CASARSNYEQYF	TGTGCCAGTGCAAGGAGCAACTACGAGCAGTACTTC
TRBV6-2/TRBV6-3	TRBJ1-2	.	.	CASSSLRGAGYTF	TGTGCCAGCAGTTCCCTGCGGGGGGCTGGCTACACCTTC
TRBV2	TRBJ2-1	.	.	CASIWTTNEQFF	TGTGCCAGTATCTGGACTACAAATGAGCAGTTCTTC
TRBV12-3/TRBV12-4	TRBJ2-2	TRBD1	once	CASRQGTTGELFF	TGTGCCAGCCGACAGGGGACGACCGGGGAGCTGTTTTTT
TRBV5-1	TRBJ1-5	.	few	CASSLGGAEPQHF	TGCGCCAGCAGCCTAGGGGGGGCTGAGCCCCAGCATTTT
TRBV6-5	TRBJ1-1	TRBD1	.	CASSQTGGWETEAFF	TGTGCCAGCAGTCAAACAGGGGGCTGGGAGACTGAAGCTTTCTTT
TRBV6-5	TRBJ1-2	.	once	CASSSRQNYGYTF	TGTGCCAGCAGTTCAAGACAGAACTATGGCTACACCTTC
TRBV4-1	TRBJ2-2	.	few	CASSQTFRELFF	TGCGCCAGCAGCCAAACATTTAGGGAGCTGTTTTTT
TRBV10-2	TRBJ2-2	TRBD1	.	CASRGQTGELFF	TGCGCCAGCAGGGGACAGACCGGGGAGCTGTTTTTT
TRBV5-1	TRBJ2-5	.	few	CASSLTGSQETQYF	TGCGCCAGCAGCTTGACAGGTTCCCAAGAGACCCAGTACTTC
TRBV6-2/TRBV6-3	TRBJ1-5	TRBD1	.	CASSRQGMRGQPQHF	TGTGCCAGCAGTCGACAGGGGATGCGGGGTCAGCCCCAGCATTTT
TRBV4-2	TRBJ2-1	.	.	CASSPGGERLGHEQFF	TGTGCCAGCAGCCCAGGAGGGGAACGACTAGGGCATGAGCAGTTCTTC
TRBV19	TRBJ1-1	.	.	CASSIPPLGGGTEAFF	TGTGCCAGTAGTATACCCCCGCTGGGGGGGGGAACTGAAGCTTTCTTT
TRBV6-2/TRBV6-3	TRBJ1-1	.	.	CASSYSRGSEAFF	TGTGCCAGCAGTTACTCGCGCGGTAGTGAAGCTTTCTTT
TRBV6-2/TRBV6-3	TRBJ2-7	TRBD1	few	CASTPTAGGFYEQYF	TGTGCCAGCACCCCCACCGCAGGGGGATTCTACGAGCAGTACTTC
TRBV14	TRBJ2-7	TRBD1	.	CASSHDRGYEQYF	TGTGCCAGCAGCCACGACAGGGGCTACGAGCAGTACTTC
TRBV7-2	TRBJ2-2	.	.	CASSFGGSNTGELFF	TGTGCCAGCAGCTTCGGCGGATCGAACACCGGGGAGCTGTTTTTT
TRBV28	TRBJ1-5	.	once	CASRHDAGNQPQHF	TGTGCCAGCAGACACGACGCGGGTAATCAGCCCCAGCATTTT
TRBV28	TRBJ1-4	TRBD1	.	CASSSTGGGGVLFF	TGTGCCAGCAGTTCTACAGGGGGCGGAGGGGTACTGTTTTTT
TRBV4-1	TRBJ1-2	.	.	CASSQGSGGAYGYTF	TGCGCCAGCAGCCAAGGATCGGGGGGCGCGTATGGCTACACCTTC
TRBV18	TRBJ2-1	TRBD2	once	CASSPGLAGDNEQFF	TGTGCCAGCTCACCGGGACTAGCGGGGGACAATGAGCAGTTCTTC
TRBV6-5	TRBJ2-7	.	.	CASTNRVGHREQYF	TGTGCCAGCACCAACAGGGTAGGTCATCGGGAGCAGTACTTC
TRBV5-6	TRBJ2-1	TRBD2	.	CASSFWGLAGTNEQFF	TGTGCCAGCAGCTTTTGGGGACTAGCGGGGACAAATGAGCAGTTCTTC
TRBV24-1	TRBJ2-2	.	.	CATSDLGQGPTGELFF	TGTGCCACCAGTGATTTGGGGCAGGGCCCCACCGGGGAGCTGTTTTTT
TRBV11-2	TRBJ2-7	.	many	CASSHNRDNSYEQYF	TGTGCCAGCAGCCACAACCGGGACAACTCCTACGAGCAGTACTTC
TRBV18	TRBJ2-3	.	.	CASSPRRLLEGTDTQYF	TGTGCCAGCTCACCACGACGCCTGCTAGAGGGCACAGATACGCAGTATTTT
TRBV7-9	TRBJ2-3	.	.	CASSLIARGDTQYF	TGTGCCAGCAGCTTGATAGCCCGGGGGGATACGCAGTATTTT
TRBV4-3	TRBJ2-7	TRBD2	.	CASSQDGLAGPYEQYF	TGCGCCAGCAGCCAAGATGGCCTAGCGGGCCCCTACGAGCAGTACTTC
TRBV6-2/TRBV6-3	TRBJ2-2	TRBD2	many	CASSYVASGGETGELFF	TGTGCCAGCAGTTACGTCGCTAGCGGGGGGGAGACCGGGGAGCTGTTTTTT
TRBV7-8	TRBJ2-1	TRBD2	.	CASSLVPGLAGNEQFF	TGTGCCAGCAGCTTAGTTCCGGGACTAGCGGGCAATGAGCAGTTCTTC
TRBV4-2	TRBJ2-5	TRBD2	.	CASSQDRGGQETQYF	TGTGCCAGCAGCCAAGATCGGGGGGGCCAAGAGACCCAGTACTTC
TRBV19	TRBJ2-7	TRBD1	.	CASSATGTVAYEQYF	TGTGCCAGTAGCGCAACCGGGACAGTCGCCTACGAGCAGTACTTC